This T cell receptor beta chain came from a study of vaccination and CD4 T cells after COVID-19. Treatment indicated: roughly ten-day PBMC culture with coronavirus spike peptide pools or control peptides (ViraFEST assay). First, ViraFEST expanded antigen-specific T cells with peptide pools, and next it sequenced the TCRs. Concerning this clonotype itself: Antigen unknown.

The Oncomine TCR Beta short-read assay was what sequenced the DNA obtained from cultured CD4+ T cells. TCRdb reanalysed the PCR reads using MiXCR and keeps one entry per CDR3 protein. The sample includes around 15,000 distinct CDR3 sequences, about three fifths seen only once; the top ten take approximately 11%. CDR1 and CDR2 from the germline V gene are SEHNR and FQNEAQ (reference sequence). The length of the CDR3 is 16 residues. V was pared by 5 bases and J by 2 bases, with 16 bases between. The TCR sequence derives from a human donor who had recovered from COVID-19. Sequencing was carried out using CD4+ T cells from blood, cultured in vitro. This chain uses TRBV7-9 with TRBJ1-5; D possibly corresponds to TRBD1 (6 bases). The CDR3 region is CASSPAGAGGNQPQHF. CDR3 sequence (DNA): TGTGCCAGCAGCCCAGCGGGGGCCGGGGGCAATCAGCCCCAGCATTTT.